This T cell receptor beta chain was obtained from a study of blood T cell repertoires in COVID-19. Study-level background: COVID-19 samples, acute and convalescent, were from the United States, Italy and Spain. T cells, B-cell-depleted T cells, or PBMCs supplied cDNA or gDNA.

Those who participated ranged in age from roughly 18 to 90 years and resided in about two dozen US areas. A case of COVID-19 had been met by exposed participants within 2 weeks before study entry. Sequenced by immunoSEQ multiplex PCR; TCRdb stores in-frame clones only, minus some. In the table there are some 300,000 clones, under 90% of which are singletons. V was shortened by 3 bases and J by 0 bases, with 10 bases between the two germline ends. Germline CDR1 is SGHNT and CDR2 is YENEEA. The CDR3 is 15 residues long. Worth noting for this clone: Distinct nucleotide sequences in the sample also encode this CDR3.

The clonotype originates from a woman in her forties or fifties who had been exposed to COVID-19. The genes are TRBV11-3 and TRBJ2-3, with D possibly TRBD2 on 6 matching bases. Material: PBMCs or T cells enriched from blood (not recorded which). Here the CDR3 reads CASSFRGTSTDTQYF. CDR3 nucleotide sequence: TGTGCCAGCAGCTTCCGGGGGACTAGCACAGATACGCAGTATTTT.